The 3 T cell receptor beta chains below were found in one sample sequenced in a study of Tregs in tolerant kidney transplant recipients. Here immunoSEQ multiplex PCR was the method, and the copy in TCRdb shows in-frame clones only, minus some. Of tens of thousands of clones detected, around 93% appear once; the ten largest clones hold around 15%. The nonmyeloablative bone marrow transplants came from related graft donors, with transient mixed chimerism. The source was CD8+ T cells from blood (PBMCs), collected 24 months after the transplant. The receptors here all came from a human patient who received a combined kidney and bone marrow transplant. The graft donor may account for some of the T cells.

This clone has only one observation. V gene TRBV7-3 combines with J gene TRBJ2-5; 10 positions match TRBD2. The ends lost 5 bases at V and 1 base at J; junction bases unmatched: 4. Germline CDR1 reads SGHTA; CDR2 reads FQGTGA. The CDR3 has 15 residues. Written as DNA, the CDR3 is TGTGCCAGCAGCGACCTAGCGGGGGCCCAAGAGACCCAGTACTTC. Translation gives CASSDLAGAQETQYF.

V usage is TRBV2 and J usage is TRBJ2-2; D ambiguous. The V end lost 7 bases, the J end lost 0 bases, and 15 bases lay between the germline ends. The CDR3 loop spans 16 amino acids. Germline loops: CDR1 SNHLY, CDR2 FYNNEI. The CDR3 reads CASKSGLPTNTGELFF. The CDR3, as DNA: TGTGCCAGCAAGTCCGGTCTACCTACGAACACCGGGGAGCTGTTTTTT.

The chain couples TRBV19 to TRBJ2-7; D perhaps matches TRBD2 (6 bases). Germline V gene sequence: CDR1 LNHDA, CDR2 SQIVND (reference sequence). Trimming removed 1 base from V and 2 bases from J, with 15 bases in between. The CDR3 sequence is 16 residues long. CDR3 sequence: CASSIGAGLKTYEQYF. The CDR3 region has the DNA TGTGCCAGTAGTATAGGGGCAGGACTAAAAACCTACGAGCAGTACTTC.